Listed below are T cell receptor beta chains from one sample, sequenced in a study of blood T cell repertoires in COVID-19. Measured with immunoSEQ multiplex PCR; TCRdb has only the in-frame clones, and not every one. The top ten hold 4.5% to 5% of the sample, which has under 140,000 clones, roughly 87% seen once. Specimen: peripheral blood. The source is a human donor in a cohort sampled during active COVID-19. Both conserved end residues are part of each CDR3. D genes are given only for firm matches. The size of a clone is reported for some rows only, either as once, few or many, or as a class for expanded clones.

D	V	J	size	CDR3	DNA
-	TRBV27	TRBJ1-5	-	CASSLSSRRGGKPQHF	TGTGCCAGCAGTTTATCGAGTCGCCGAGGGGGTAAGCCCCAGCATTTT
TRBD1	TRBV6-5	TRBJ1-3	-	CASSRQGSAGNTIYF	TGTGCCAGCAGCCGACAGGGATCGGCTGGAAACACCATATATTTT
TRBD1	TRBV9	TRBJ2-5	-	CASSPRTGRQETQYF	TGTGCCAGCAGCCCGAGGACAGGACGCCAAGAGACCCAGTACTTC
TRBD1	TRBV18	TRBJ1-2	-	CASSRDRDALDGYTF	TGTGCCAGCTCACGGGACAGGGATGCGCTCGATGGCTACACCTTC
TRBD2	TRBV11-2	TRBJ2-3	once	CASSPRGLAGADTQYF	TGTGCCAGCAGCCCGAGGGGACTAGCGGGAGCAGATACGCAGTATTTT
TRBD2	TRBV27	TRBJ2-3	once	CASTYSGRTDTQYF	TGTGCCAGCACCTATAGCGGGAGAACAGATACGCAGTATTTT
TRBD2	TRBV11-2	TRBJ2-7	-	CASSPWTSLVQYF	TGTGCCAGCAGCCCCTGGACTAGCTTGGTGCAGTACTTC
TRBD2	TRBV15	TRBJ2-3	-	CATSFRLAASTDTQYF	TGTGCCACCAGCTTCCGACTAGCGGCTAGCACAGATACGCAGTATTTT
-	TRBV6-2/TRBV6-3	TRBJ1-1	-	CASSPRGFEAFF	TGTGCCAGCAGTCCCAGGGGATTTGAAGCTTTCTTT
-	TRBV27	TRBJ2-1	-	CASSPQTLDHEQFF	TGTGCCAGCAGTCCACAGACCCTCGACCATGAGCAGTTCTTC
-	TRBV3-1/TRBV3-2	TRBJ2-3	-	CASSQASSSGSTDTQYF	TGTGCCAGCAGCCAAGCGAGCAGTAGCGGAAGCACAGATACGCAGTATTTT
-	TRBV4-3	TRBJ1-3	once	CASSQAFGGSGNTIYF	TGCGCCAGCAGCCAAGCATTCGGAGGCTCTGGAAACACCATATATTTT
-	TRBV6-5	TRBJ1-1	once	CASRRGIRGGTEAFF	TGTGCCAGCAGGCGTGGTATCCGCGGGGGCACTGAAGCTTTCTTT
TRBD2	TRBV9	TRBJ2-1	-	CASSVGGEGQFF	TGTGCCAGCAGCGTAGGAGGGGAGGGGCAGTTCTTC
TRBD1	TRBV18	TRBJ1-5	-	CASSLRGGQGSNQPQHF	TGTGCCAGCTCATTACGGGGCGGACAGGGTTCCAATCAGCCCCAGCATTTT
TRBD1	TRBV3-1/TRBV3-2	TRBJ1-1	-	CASSHAGQGNTEAFF	TGTGCCAGCAGCCACGCGGGACAGGGAAACACTGAAGCTTTCTTT
TRBD1	TRBV19	TRBJ1-1	-	CASSGQGFGEAFF	TGTGCCAGTAGTGGACAGGGGTTCGGTGAAGCTTTCTTT
-	TRBV6-5	TRBJ2-3	-	CASSYSARGPDTQYF	TGTGCCAGCAGTTACTCAGCCCGCGGGCCAGATACGCAGTATTTT
TRBD1	TRBV5-4	TRBJ1-1	-	CASSYGTVSEAFF	TGTGCCAGCAGCTACGGGACAGTCTCTGAAGCTTTCTTT
-	TRBV5-8	TRBJ1-1	-	CASSLLNMNTEAFF	TGTGCCAGCAGCTTACTTAATATGAACACTGAAGCTTTCTTT
-	TRBV2	TRBJ2-2	-	CASSGLRNTGELFF	TGTGCCAGCAGTGGACTACGTAACACCGGGGAGCTGTTTTTT
-	TRBV14	TRBJ1-6	-	CASSQVAAQSPLHF	TGTGCCAGCAGCCAAGTAGCGGCCCAATCACCCCTCCACTTT
TRBD2	TRBV7-3	TRBJ2-1	-	CASSPQAGSSYNEQFF	TGTGCCAGCAGCCCCCAAGCGGGGAGCTCCTACAATGAGCAGTTCTTC
TRBD2	TRBV6-5	TRBJ2-1	-	CASSYSPGLAGGEQFF	TGTGCCAGCAGTTACTCTCCGGGACTAGCGGGGGGTGAGCAGTTCTTC
TRBD2	TRBV5-4	TRBJ2-7	-	CASSVPLAGSYEQYF	TGTGCCAGCAGCGTCCCACTAGCGGGGTCCTACGAGCAGTACTTC
TRBD2	TRBV7-6	TRBJ2-5	-	CASSLAPSGGAFQETQYF	TGTGCCAGCAGCTTAGCGCCTAGCGGGGGGGCCTTCCAAGAGACCCAGTACTTC
TRBD1	TRBV6-6	TRBJ1-1	-	CASSPIPGQGTNTEAFF	TGTGCCAGCAGTCCTATTCCGGGACAGGGGACGAACACTGAAGCTTTCTTT
TRBD2	TRBV4-2	TRBJ2-3	-	CASSQRLAQNTDTQYF	TGTGCCAGCAGCCAACGACTAGCGCAAAACACAGATACGCAGTATTTT
TRBD1	TRBV27	TRBJ1-2	-	CASPGTGGYGYTF	TGTGCCAGCCCGGGGACAGGGGGCTATGGCTACACCTTC
-	TRBV19	TRBJ2-2	-	CASSIQGRTGELFF	TGTGCCAGTAGTATCCAGGGCCGAACCGGGGAGCTGTTTTTT
TRBD2	TRBV10-2	TRBJ2-1	-	CASTGTSGGREQFF	TGCGCCAGCACCGGGACTAGCGGGGGGAGGGAGCAGTTCTTC
TRBD1	TRBV10-3	TRBJ2-6	few	CAISESGQGESGANVLTF	TGTGCCATCAGTGAGTCCGGACAGGGGGAGTCTGGGGCCAACGTCCTGACTTTC
TRBD1	TRBV6-2/TRBV6-3	TRBJ2-4	-	CASSIQGDIQYF	TGTGCCAGCAGTATACAGGGGGACATTCAGTACTTC
-	TRBV6-4	TRBJ1-6	-	CASSVQPYNSPLHF	TGTGCCAGCAGTGTACAACCCTATAATTCACCCCTCCACTTT
TRBD1	TRBV5-1	TRBJ1-2	-	CASSLAQGVHYGYTF	TGCGCCAGCAGCTTGGCCCAGGGGGTGCACTATGGCTACACCTTC
-	TRBV2	TRBJ1-1	-	CASLEPSGLNTEAFF	TGTGCCAGCCTAGAGCCCTCAGGGCTGAACACTGAAGCTTTCTTT
TRBD2	TRBV7-9	TRBJ2-7	once	CASSSQESGSSEQYF	TGTGCCAGCAGCTCCCAGGAGAGCGGGAGTTCCGAGCAGTACTTC
TRBD1	TRBV13	TRBJ2-2	-	CASSTPRQGKYPFGELFF	TGTGCCAGCAGCACCCCCCGACAGGGAAAATACCCGTTCGGGGAGCTGTTTTTT
TRBD1	TRBV28	TRBJ1-2	-	CASRVGGGSYGYTF	TGTGCCAGCAGGGTAGGAGGGGGCAGCTATGGCTACACCTTC
-	TRBV20-1	TRBJ1-2	-	CSASVTVAINYGYTF	TGCAGTGCTAGTGTGACAGTAGCTATTAACTATGGCTACACCTTC
TRBD2	TRBV11-2	TRBJ2-1	-	CASSPGASGRNEQFF	TGTGCCAGCAGCCCAGGGGCTAGCGGGAGGAATGAGCAGTTCTTC
TRBD2	TRBV10-3	TRBJ2-1	-	CAIEGGRGNEQFF	TGTGCCATCGAGGGCGGGAGAGGCAATGAGCAGTTCTTC
-	TRBV6-5	TRBJ1-5	once	CASSPTNQPQHF	TGTGCCAGCAGTCCCACTAATCAGCCCCAGCATTTT
-	TRBV11-3	TRBJ2-2	-	CASSPQGGRSGELFF	TGTGCCAGCAGCCCCCAGGGTGGGCGCAGCGGGGAGCTGTTTTTT
-	TRBV7-9	TRBJ1-2	-	CASSFAGGVVGYTF	TGTGCCAGCAGCTTTGCGGGGGGAGTAGTTGGCTACACCTTC
-	TRBV4-3	TRBJ2-3	once	CASSQDRMSRDTQYF	TGCGCCAGCAGCCAAGATCGCATGAGCAGGGATACGCAGTATTTT
-	TRBV11-2	TRBJ2-7	once	CASSLTGRIRYEQYF	TGTGCCAGCAGCTTAACCGGCAGGATTAGGTACGAGCAGTACTTC
-	TRBV5-4	TRBJ2-7	-	CASSSRTAPYEQYF	TGTGCCAGCAGCTCCAGGACAGCTCCCTACGAGCAGTACTTC
-	TRBV5-1	TRBJ2-1	once	CASSPGRGVRVSYNEQFF	TGCGCCAGCAGCCCCGGACGGGGTGTGAGGGTATCCTACAATGAGCAGTTCTTC
-	TRBV28	TRBJ2-3	-	CASSFSPPGNTDTQYF	TGTGCCAGCAGCTTTAGTCCCCCGGGAAATACAGATACGCAGTATTTT
TRBD1	TRBV3-1/TRBV3-2	TRBJ1-2	-	CASSQESRGHGYTF	TGTGCCAGCAGCCAAGAGTCCAGGGGGCACGGCTACACCTTC
TRBD1	TRBV7-9	TRBJ1-1	-	CASSPGQEAFF	TGTGCCAGCAGCCCGGGACAGGAAGCTTTCTTT
TRBD2	TRBV28	TRBJ2-6	-	CASSRPFRLAGGSGANVLTF	TGTGCCAGCAGCCGCCCCTTTAGACTAGCGGGAGGGTCTGGGGCCAACGTCCTGACTTTC